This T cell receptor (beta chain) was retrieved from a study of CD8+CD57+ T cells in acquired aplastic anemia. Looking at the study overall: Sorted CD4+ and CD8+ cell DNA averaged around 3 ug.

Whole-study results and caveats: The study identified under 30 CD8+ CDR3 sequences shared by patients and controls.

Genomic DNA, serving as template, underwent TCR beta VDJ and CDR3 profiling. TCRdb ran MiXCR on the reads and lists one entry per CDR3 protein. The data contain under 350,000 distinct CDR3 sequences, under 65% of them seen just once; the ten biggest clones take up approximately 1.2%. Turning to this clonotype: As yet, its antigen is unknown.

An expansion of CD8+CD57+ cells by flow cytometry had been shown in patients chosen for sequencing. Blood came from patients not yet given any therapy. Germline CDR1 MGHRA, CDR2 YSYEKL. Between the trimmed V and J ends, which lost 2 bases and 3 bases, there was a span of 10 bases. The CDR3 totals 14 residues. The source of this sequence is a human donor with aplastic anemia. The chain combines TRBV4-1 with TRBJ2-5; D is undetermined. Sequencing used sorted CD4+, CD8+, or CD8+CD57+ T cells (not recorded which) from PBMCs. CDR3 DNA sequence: TGCGCCAGCAGCCAATTATCTTTCAAAGAGACCCAGTACTTC. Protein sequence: CASSQLSFKETQYF.